Listed here are 24 T cell receptor beta chains from one sample, sequenced in a study of identical twins. TCRdb re-analysed the 5' RACE reads in MiXCR, keeping a single row per CDR3 protein. Among under 900,000 distinct CDR3 sequences, over 15% were seen once, and the ten largest hold under 15%. The data also belong to a second study, concerning T cells expressing NK-cell markers.

The sample was PBMCs. These receptors came from a woman between 18 and 30 years old in good health.

The chain carries TRBV10-3 and TRBJ2-3, with 8 bases fitting TRBD2. V gave up 2 bases and J gave up 6 bases; unmatched junction bases: 4. The CDR3 runs 14 residues. Germline V gene lookup returns CDR1 ENHRY and CDR2 SYGVKD. The DNA of the CDR3 is TGTGCCATCAGTGAGACGACTAGCGCTGATACGCAGTATTTT. Translation gives CAISETTSADTQYF.

This clonotype was recorded a few times. This rearrangement joins TRBV12-5 to TRBJ2-1; 8 positions agree with TRBD2. Germline-derived CDR1 and CDR2 are LGHNT and FRNRAP. The V and J ends lost 5 bases and 2 bases, in that order; junction bases with no gene match: 17. The CDR3 totals 19 residues. In DNA, the CDR3 is TGTGCTAGTGGTCCACCCAGCGGGAGTTGGGCGGAGGCCTACAATGAGCAGTTCTTC. Amino acid sequence: CASGPPSGSWAEAYNEQFF. Together with reference TRBV12-5 and TRBJ2-1, the CDR3 gives the full variable domain: DARVTQTPRHKVTEMGQEVTMRCQPILGHNTVFWYRQTMMQGLELLAYFRNRAPLDDSGMPKDRFSAEMPDATLATLKIQPSEPRDSAVYFCASGPPSGSWAEAYNEQFFGPGTRLTVL.

There are a few counts of this clonotype. This chain uses TRBV5-1 with TRBJ2-5; the D is unclear. V was clipped by 1 base and J by 5 bases, with 15 bases between them. The CDR3 consists of 15 residues. Germline loops: CDR1 SGHRS, CDR2 YFSETQ. The CDR3: CASSLLKSSSETQYF. The CDR3 nucleotides read TGCGCCAGCAGCTTGCTTAAATCCAGTTCGGAGACCCAGTACTTC.

The chain recombines TRBV20-1 with TRBJ1-3; 9 positions match TRBD1. After removal of 7 bases from V and 4 bases from J, the junction contained 11 bases not matched to a gene. CDR1 and CDR2 from the germline V gene are DFQATT and SNEGSKA (reference sequence). The CDR3 has 15 amino acids. CDR3 coding DNA: TGCAGTGGCAAACCCGGGACAGGGTCCGGAAACACCATATATTTT. Translation gives CSGKPGTGSGNTIYF.

V and J are TRBV6-1 and TRBJ2-1; D may be TRBD1 (6 bases). This CDR3 has 13 residues. CDR1 MNHNS and CDR2 SASEGT come from the germline V gene. V was pared by 4 bases and J by 8 bases, with 12 bases between. The CDR3, as DNA: TGTGCCAGCAGTGTCACAGGGACGCATGAGCAGTTCTTC. This encodes CASSVTGTHEQFF.

The rearrangement joins TRBV10-3 to TRBJ1-1; D is possibly TRBD1 (5 bases). The CDR3 length is 14 residues. V shed 11 bases and J shed 4 bases, with 20 bases lying between them. The germline V gene has CDR1 ENHRY and CDR2 SYGVKD. The CDR3 loop reads CASSQVGQGTEAFF. The DNA of the CDR3 is TGTGCCTCGAGTCAGGTGGGGCAGGGCACTGAAGCTTTCTTT.

This clonotype occurred many times. The chain links TRBV29-1 to TRBJ2-7, with D possibly called TRBD1 or TRBD2 (5 bases each). V was clipped by 5 bases and J by 3 bases, with 14 bases between them. The germline V gene has CDR1 SQVTM and CDR2 ANQGSEA. CDR3 length: 13 residues. The CDR3 DNA is TGCAGCGTTCTCGTGGGACCACGCTACGAGCAGTACTTC. This gives the protein CSVLVGPRYEQYF.

This clonotype was found a few times. V usage is TRBV7-7 and J usage is TRBJ2-2; a possible D gene is TRBD2 (5 bases). The CDR3 is made up of 14 amino acids. The germline V and J ends were trimmed by 5 bases and 6 bases, with 13 bases remaining between them. CDR1 SSHAT and CDR2 FNYEAQ come from the germline V gene (reference sequence). The CDR3 region is CASSAGLQAGELFF. CDR3 in DNA: TGTGCCAGCAGCGCCGGACTTCAGGCCGGGGAGCTGTTTTTT.

This clonotype was counted a few times. The chain carries TRBV29-1 and TRBJ2-3; D may be TRBD2 (6 bases). Germline CDR1 SQVTM, CDR2 ANQGSEA. V dropped 3 bases and J dropped 4 bases, with 17 bases sitting between them. The CDR3 runs to 15 residues. The CDR3: CSVEDPGEAADTQYF. The CDR3 DNA reads TGCAGCGTTGAGGATCCGGGGGAAGCGGCAGATACGCAGTATTTT.

In its sample, this clonotype was seen a few times. The chain uses TRBV7-7 and TRBJ2-1, with 7 bases identical to TRBD1. With V trimmed by 2 bases and J by 6 bases, 10 bases remained unmatched. Germline CDR1 reads SSHAT; CDR2 reads FNYEAQ (reference sequence). The CDR3 length is 16 residues. CDR3 region: CASSLLSGQQINEQFF. The CDR3 nucleotides are TGTGCCAGCAGCTTATTGTCGGGACAGCAGATCAATGAGCAGTTCTTC.

This chain joins TRBV12-3 or TRBV12-4 and TRBJ1-4, with D unresolved. CDR3 length equals 13 residues. Trimming pared 3 bases from V and 12 bases from J, leaving 14 bases between. CDR3 protein: CASSLISRAELFF. As DNA, the CDR3 is TGTGCCAGCAGTTTGATATCGAGGGCCGAACTGTTTTTT.

The V call is TRBV12-3 or TRBV12-4, the J call TRBJ1-4; TRBD1 matches at 7 bases. The CDR3 covers 15 residues. V shed 7 bases and J 3 bases; nucleotides not matched to a gene: 8. This chain's CDR3 is CASNRQGGANEKLFF. CDR3 DNA: TGTGCCAGCAATCGGCAGGGGGGAGCTAATGAAAAACTGTTTTTT.

A few counts support this clonotype. This chain's CDR3 is CSEAGAQDTQYF. As DNA, the CDR3 is TGCAGTGAGGCGGGAGCCCAAGATACGCAGTATTTT. The chain joins TRBV20-1 to TRBJ2-3; the match to TRBD2 covers 7 bases. The CDR3 runs to 12 residues. Germline V gives CDR1 DFQATT, CDR2 SNEGSKA (reference sequence). The V segment lost 7 bases and the J segment 5 bases; nucleotides outside the gene matches: 6.

In nucleotides, the CDR3 is TGTGCCAGCAGTTTATCCGATATTGCGGGGCAGTACTTC. It translates to CASSLSDIAGQYF. The J gene is TRBJ2-7, the V gene TRBV28; D might be TRBD2 (5 bases). This CDR3 has 13 amino acids. The V and J ends lost 1 base and 9 bases respectively, with 13 bases between them. Germline CDR1 and CDR2: MDHEN and SYDVKM.

The rearrangement links TRBV5-1 to TRBJ2-7; possibly TRBD2 for D (6 bases). Germline CDR1 and CDR2: SGHRS and YFSETQ. The V gene lost 0 bases and the J gene lost 5 bases, with 12 bases spanning the gap. CDR3 size: 14 residues. Written as DNA, the CDR3 is TGCGCCAGCAGCTTGGTGGGGGGTAATAACGAGCAGTACTTC. Amino acids: CASSLVGGNNEQYF. Based on the CDR3 plus reference TRBV5-1 and TRBJ2-7, the full variable domain is KAGVTQTPRYLIKTRGQQVTLSCSPISGHRSVSWYQQTPGQGLQFLFEYFSETQRNKGNFPGRFSGRQFSNSRSEMNVSTLELGDSALYLCASSLVGGNNEQYFGPGTRLTVT.

This clonotype was seen at least ten times. This chain joins TRBV25-1 and TRBJ1-4; perhaps TRBD1 as D (5 bases). This CDR3 is built from 15 residues. CDR1 and CDR2 (germline): MGHDK, SYGVNS. V shed 3 bases and J shed 4 bases, with 12 bases lying between them. The CDR3 DNA reads as TGTGCCAGCAGTGATAGAGGGGTTAGTAATGAAAAACTGTTTTTT. As protein: CASSDRGVSNEKLFF.

V gene TRBV9 combines with J gene TRBJ2-1; TRBD1 agrees at 9 bases. The ends lost 4 bases at V and 7 bases at J; junction bases unmatched: 6. In germline, CDR1 is SGDLS, CDR2 YYNGEE. The CDR3 spans 14 residues. In nucleotides, the CDR3 is TGTGCCAGCAGCTCCCGGGACAGGGTGAATGAGCAGTTCTTC. Translation: CASSSRDRVNEQFF.

This clonotype showed up just a few times. The genes are TRBV20-1 and TRBJ2-5; maybe TRBD2 (6 bases). V lost 6 bases and J 1 base, leaving 15 bases between the germline ends. The germline V gene encodes CDR1 DFQATT and CDR2 SNEGSKA (reference sequence). The length of the CDR3 is 14 residues. In DNA form, the CDR3 reads TGCAGTGCCTATGCCGCGGGGCTCCAAGAGACCCAGTACTTC. Protein product: CSAYAAGLQETQYF.

The genes are TRBV5-1 and TRBJ1-5; no firm D call. The CDR3 is made up of 13 amino acids. Germline-derived CDR1 and CDR2 are SGHRS and YFSETQ. V gave up 4 bases and J gave up 6 bases, with 11 bases separating them. The CDR3 loop is CASSPYPGQPQHF. The CDR3 DNA reads as TGCGCCAGCAGCCCATACCCAGGTCAGCCCCAGCATTTT.

The rearrangement joins TRBV20-1 to TRBJ2-7; 9 bases align to TRBD2. The CDR3 has 14 residues. Trimming removed 3 bases from V and 6 bases from J; junction bases left unmatched: 9. The germline V gene has CDR1 DFQATT and CDR2 SNEGSKA (reference sequence). CDR3 loop: CSASRAGGPGEQYF. The CDR3 DNA is TGCAGTGCTAGTAGGGCGGGAGGGCCCGGCGAGCAGTACTTC.

This clonotype was detected a few times. CDR3 sequence (DNA): TGTGCCAGCAGCTTGGGAGGACCCGGTCTCGAGCAGTACTTC. The encoded protein is CASSLGGPGLEQYF. The chain is built from TRBV5-6 and TRBJ2-7, with no clear D. The CDR3 totals 14 residues. CDR1 and CDR2 (germline): SGHDT, YYEEEE. Trimming took 0 bases from V and 6 from J, leaving 13 bases between them. Supplemented by reference TRBV5-6 and TRBJ2-7, the full variable domain reads DAGVTQSPTHLIKTRGQQVTLRCSPKSGHDTVSWYQQALGQGPQFIFQYYEEEERQRGNFPDRFSGHQFPNYSSELNVNALLLGDSALYLCASSLGGPGLEQYFGPGTRLTVT.

This sequence joins TRBV12-3 or TRBV12-4 and TRBJ1-4, with TRBD1 identical over 9 bases. V shed 5 bases, J shed 8 bases, and the junction held 6 bases outside the gene matches. The CDR3 spans 14 residues. CDR3 loop: CASSPRTGAEKLFF. CDR3 bases: TGTGCCAGCAGTCCCCGGACAGGGGCCGAAAAACTGTTTTTT.

This clonotype turned up a few times. The rearrangement joins TRBV18 to TRBJ2-1; D perhaps matches TRBD2 (6 bases). V shed 9 bases and J shed 0 bases, with 18 bases lying between them. Looked up from germline, CDR1 is KGHSH and CDR2 is LQKENI. The CDR3 runs to 16 residues. CDR3 amino acids: CARGGRTGHSYNEQFF. The CDR3 coding sequence is TGTGCCAGGGGGGGTAGGACTGGCCACTCCTACAATGAGCAGTTCTTC. The whole variable domain, remainder taken from reference TRBV18 and TRBJ2-1, is NAGVMQNPRHLVRRRGQEARLRCSPMKGHSHVYWYRQLPEEGLKFMVYLQKENIIDESGMPKERFSAEFPKEGPSILRIQQVVRGDSAAYFCARGGRTGHSYNEQFFGPGTRLTVL.

The chain couples TRBV12-3 or TRBV12-4 to TRBJ2-3; possible D gene TRBD2, 6 bases. The V gene lost 1 base and the J gene lost 0 bases, with 14 bases spanning the gap. The CDR3 is 17 amino acids. CDR3 region: CASSLGEGLVSTDTQYF. CDR3 in DNA: TGTGCCAGCAGTTTAGGTGAGGGACTGGTTAGCACAGATACGCAGTATTTT.